This T cell receptor (beta chain) was captured in a study of regulatory T cells in long-lasting Graves disease (dated by TCRdb to about 2021). General notes on the study: Persistent Graves' disease meant more than 5 years of antithyroid drug treatment with TSH receptor autoantibodies that stayed positive. The study took place in China and was registered as a clinical trial. Persistent Graves' disease patients were compared with newly diagnosed Graves' disease patients by peripheral blood TCR sequencing and RNA sequencing. On average, persistent Graves' disease patients in the clinical cohort had been on antithyroid drugs for around ten years. A total of roughly 35 samples underwent TCR sequencing: around 13 from persistent and around 20 from newly diagnosed Graves' disease patients.

The library came from multiplex PCR. Data came from an Illumina HiSeq 4000. CDR3 regions were amplified by Arm-PCR with iRepertoire HTBI primers to construct TCR beta libraries. Gel purification was performed on PCR products prior to sequencing. Regarding the original processing steps: Gene usage analysis of CDR3 amino acid clonotypes relied on the 55 to 80 TRBV and around 14 TRBJ segments identified across samples. COPE and FqMerger were used to merge filtered high-quality paired reads into contigs. BLAST was used to align contigs to IMGT TRBV, TRBD and TRBJ reference genes, with CDR3 defined following IMGT. Any clonotype with a frequency above 0.1% was counted as a highly expanded clone. Shannon entropy was used to measure repertoire diversity, and the Gini coefficient was used to measure V-J evenness. Clonotypes shared by more than one individual were considered public. Starting from the raw public reads, TCRdb applied fastp trimming at Q25, assembled clones with MiXCR and retained in-frame beta chains. Identical CDR3 proteins give one entry, which carries the most common genes and DNA. The V and J calls and clone size are TCRdb's, not the authors'. In this sample the table shows 350,000 to 500,000 distinct CDR3 sequences, around 20% of which occur a single time. The ten largest account for over 11% of the sample.

Results the study describes overall, beyond this receptor: The authors noted that the small sample size was a limitation that may lower accuracy. Compared with newly diagnosed patients, persistent Graves' disease patients had lower TCR Shannon entropy and fewer highly expanded clones, which suggests clonal expansion. Peripheral blood alone was examined, since thyroid tissue, which constituted the primary lesion, could not be accessed. Persistent disease showed preferential use of TRBV28, TRBJ1-2 and TRBJ2-5, whereas newly diagnosed disease favored TRBV20-1 and TRBJ2-1. Sequencing and analysis were limited to the TCR beta chain. Patients with persistent disease shared more public clonotypes (roughly 2,900) than newly diagnosed patients did (approximately 970).

This specimen's time point label, per the study, means: persistent/refractory GD, antithyroid drugs over 5 years with positive TRAb. RNA was extracted from PBMCs in TRIzol for both TCR sequencing and RNA sequencing. Graves' disease was diagnosed according to American Thyroid Association guidelines. Patients for the study were recruited at an endocrinology department in Xi'an, China. Each patient gave approximately 10 milliliters of peripheral blood, collected in an EDTA anticoagulant tube. Ficoll Paque Plus density gradient separation was used to isolate PBMCs, and no additional T cell sorting was done. An Agilent 2100 Bioanalyzer and agarose gel were used to check RNA quality, while a NanoDrop 2000 measured RNA concentration. Including the terminal cysteine and phenylalanine, the CDR3 comprises 14 residues. Only the CDR3 portion is preserved as DNA: 42 bases, with reading frame beginning at the first base. CDR1 SEHNR and CDR2 FQNEAQ are derived from the germline V gene (reference sequence). V is pruned by 5 bases and J by 3 bases, leaving 6 bases of the junction without a gene match.

This clonotype was seen many times. The specificity of this receptor is unknown. Base-call qualities are not available, and no considerably larger clone is one nucleotide away. This sequence uses TRBV7-9 and TRBJ2-5, with 7 middle bases fitting TRBD1. This receptor was obtained from a female donor with Graves disease. Sequences were derived from peripheral blood mononuclear cells (PBMCs), sampled when the disease was refractory, from a patient treated with antithyroid drugs. CDR3 loop: CASSPPTGEETQYF. The DNA sequence is as follows: TGTGCCAGCAGCCCCCCCACAGGGGAAGAGACCCAGTACTTC.